This T cell receptor beta chain was sequenced for a study of cytomegalovirus exposure and HLA in healthy donors. Across the whole study: Earlier results showed 90 million to 130 million unique TCR beta sequences derived from around 170 million T cells.

Remarks on this clone: The antigen remains unidentified.

When sampled, the donors appeared nominally healthy, though they likely had unrecorded immune exposures. Researchers ran the PCR with 60 Vbeta and 13 Jbeta primers. Generated by immunoSEQ multiplex PCR, the TCRdb table keeps only in-frame clones and is missing some. The top ten hold around 3.2% of the sample, which has roughly 190,000 clones, around 77% seen once. Germline V gives CDR1 LGHNA, CDR2 YSLEER. This CDR3 contains 15 residues. The V gene lost 1 base and the J gene lost 0 bases, with 4 bases spanning the gap. General study points: As a later analysis showed, a missense DCLRE1C variant was linked to trimming of TCR beta V- and J-genes. TRBV6-2, TRBV6-3 and some other V segments were excluded as indistinguishable.

V is TRBV4-3 and J is TRBJ2-6; D is unclear. The sample was PBMCs. This receptor was taken from a female donor in good health and CMV-seronegative. The DNA of the CDR3 is TGCGCCAGCAGCCAAGTTAACTCTGGGGCCAACGTCCTGACTTTC. It specifies CASSQVNSGANVLTF.